The clone carrying this T cell receptor beta chain was picked up a small number of times. These data come from a study of blood T cells in healthy people across ages. This CDR3 region has 15 residues. Trimming removed 8 bases from V and 4 bases from J; junction bases left unmatched: 11. Germline V lookup: CDR1 SGHTA, CDR2 FQGNSA. With a J-beta primer mix and a sample-barcoded 5' primer, a second PCR ran about 7 to 12 cycles. TCRdb processed the 5' RACE reads anew with MiXCR; each CDR3 protein has one entry. Of about 1.5 million distinct CDR3 sequences listed, approximately 43% are singletons. The sequence was obtained from a woman under 30 in good health. The V gene is TRBV7-2, the J gene TRBJ2-3; 8 positions agree with TRBD2. Material for sequencing was blood. The CDR3 sequence is CASLRASGSADTQYF. The CDR3 DNA is TGTGCCAGCCTCAGAGCGAGCGGGAGTGCAGATACGCAGTATTTT.